Listed here are 10 T cell receptor beta chains from one sample, sequenced in a study of vaccination effects on CD4 cells after COVID-19. TCRdb's copy holds only in-frame clones and misses some; the assay was immunoSEQ multiplex PCR. The sample includes 20,000 to 25,000 clones, 73% of them seen just once. Their antigen targets remain unknown. Expansion of antigen-specific CD4+ T cells with viral peptide pools was carried out by the ViraFEST assay before sequencing. Cells that had been cultured for 10 days were the source of isolated CD4+ T cells. The vaccine recipients had no prior SARS-CoV-2 infection, with negative nucleocapsid antibodies. The specimen was CD4+ T cells from PBMCs cultured with SARS-CoV-2 spike peptides, collected before COVID-19 vaccination. These receptors all come from a human donor who received a COVID-19 vaccine.

This clone was seen a handful of times. The V gene is TRBV15, the J gene TRBJ2-7, with D perhaps matching TRBD1 (6 bases). The germline V gene has CDR1 LNHNV and CDR2 YYDKDF (reference sequence). V lost 3 bases and J 3 bases, leaving 15 bases between the germline ends. The CDR3 sequence is 15 residues long. Written as DNA, the CDR3 is TGTGCCACCAGCAGGGAAACTCACAGGGACTACGAGCAGTACTTC. Translation: CATSRETHRDYEQYF.

This clone was picked up a small number of times. J is TRBJ1-5 and V is TRBV12-3 or TRBV12-4; D gene ambiguous. CDR3 length equals 12 residues. With 6 bases removed from V and 1 base from J, the gap between germline ends came to 4 bases. In nucleotides, the CDR3 is TGTGCCAGCAGCCGGAGCAATCAGCCCCAGCATTTT. Amino acids: CASSRSNQPQHF.

The chain links TRBV27 to TRBJ1-2, with D maybe TRBD1 (6 bases). Germline CDR1 is MNHEY and CDR2 is SMNVEV (reference sequence). The ends were cut back, 4 bases at V and 2 bases at J, with 11 bases in the middle. The length of the CDR3 is 14 residues. CDR3 sequence (DNA): TGTGCCAGCAGTTGGGGGGGGCGGAACTATGGCTACACCTTC. Translating it yields CASSWGGRNYGYTF.

The chain uses TRBV11-3 and TRBJ2-2; D may be TRBD1 (6 bases). CDR1 is SGHNT and CDR2 is YENEEA in the germline V gene. The CDR3 runs to 14 residues. The V and J ends lost 0 bases and 6 bases respectively, with 8 bases between them. CDR3 sequence reads: CASSLEAGAGELFF. Written as DNA, the CDR3 is TGTGCCAGCAGCTTAGAGGCAGGGGCCGGGGAGCTGTTTTTT.

The chain is built from TRBV12-3 or TRBV12-4 and TRBJ2-7; D is uncertain. The length of the CDR3 is 13 residues. The germline V and J ends were trimmed by 3 bases and 6 bases, with 12 bases remaining between them. The chain's CDR3 is CASSLRRMGEQYF. The DNA of the CDR3 is TGTGCCAGCAGTTTGAGACGTATGGGCGAGCAGTACTTC.

The chain carries TRBV28 and TRBJ2-3; 9 bases are shared with TRBD2. This CDR3 is 15 amino acids long. Unmatched junction bases numbered 8, after V lost 4 bases and J lost 6 bases. Germline V lookup: CDR1 MDHEN, CDR2 SYDVKM. DNA of the CDR3: TGTGCCAGCAGTTCGCCAGCTAGCGGGGACGATACGCAGTATTTT. This translates into CASSSPASGDDTQYF.

This chain connects TRBV3-1 (or the pseudogene TRBV3-2) to TRBJ2-1; D may be TRBD2 (5 bases). In germline, CDR1 is LGHDT, CDR2 YNNKEL (reference sequence). CDR3 length: 13 residues. V was clipped by 1 base and J by 10 bases, with 11 bases between them. The CDR3, as DNA: TGTGCCAGCAGCCAAGCTCCAACGGGGGAGCAGTTCTTC. Translated, it gives CASSQAPTGEQFF.

V is TRBV6-5 and J is TRBJ1-3; D is unresolved. This CDR3 region has 14 residues. Trimming removed 10 bases at V and 0 bases at J, with 13 bases between. Germline CDR1 is MNHEY and CDR2 is SVGAGI. In DNA, the CDR3 is TGTGCCACCACGACACCTATCTCTGGAAACACCATATATTTT. Its translation is CATTTPISGNTIYF.

This chain links TRBV30 with TRBJ1-4, with 10 bases lining up with TRBD1. The germline gives CDR1 GTSNPN, CDR2 SVGIG (reference sequence). With 4 bases clipped from V and 0 bases from J, the junction kept 11 bases outside the gene matches. The CDR3 contains 18 residues. The CDR3 DNA follows: TGTGCCTGGAATATACCGGGACAGGGGCTATCAACTAATGAAAAACTGTTTTTT. Its translation: CAWNIPGQGLSTNEKLFF.

The chain uses TRBV9 and TRBJ2-1, with D possibly being TRBD1 (6 bases). CDR3 length: 14 amino acids. V was trimmed by 0 bases and J by 3 bases, leaving 7 bases between them. Germline V gene sequence: CDR1 SGDLS, CDR2 YYNGEE. CDR3 nucleotides: TGTGCCAGCAGCGTAGACAGGGTCTACAATGAGCAGTTCTTC. It specifies CASSVDRVYNEQFF. Full variable domain (remainder filled in from reference TRBV9 and TRBJ2-1): DSGVTQTPKHLITATGQRVTLRCSPRSGDLSVYWYQQSLDQGLQFLIQYYNGEERAKGNILERFSAQQFPDLHSELNLSSLELGDSALYFCASSVDRVYNEQFFGPGTRLTVL.